These T cell receptor beta chains were read from a single sample in a study of blood T cell repertoires in COVID-19. Only in-frame clones appear in the TCRdb table, and some are missing; sequencing was by immunoSEQ multiplex PCR. Among more than 95,000 clones listed, roughly 85% were seen once. Sequencing was performed on peripheral blood. These receptors all stem from a woman of 80 years or more with acute or convalescent COVID-19. The CDR3 runs from the conserved cysteine through the conserved F or W. Each record gives: clone size, D gene, V gene, J gene, CDR3 protein, CDR3 DNA. The D gene is left open where the match is weak. Size values are once, few and many counts, or a class for expanded clones, and some rows have none.

NA	NA	TRBV7-2	TRBJ2-2	CASSALGGTSNTGELFF	TGTGCCAGCAGCGCCCTCGGGGGGACATCAAACACCGGGGAGCTGTTTTTT
NA	TRBD1	TRBV18	TRBJ2-3	CASSPPSGQVTDTQYF	TGTGCCAGCTCACCACCATCGGGACAGGTCACAGATACGCAGTATTTT
NA	TRBD1	TRBV7-9	TRBJ1-2	CASSRGQGQYYGYTF	TGTGCCAGCAGCCGAGGACAGGGGCAGTACTATGGCTACACCTTC
NA	TRBD1	TRBV12-5	TRBJ2-7	CASRTGTGNYEQYF	TGTGCTAGCCGAACCGGGACAGGCAACTACGAGCAGTACTTC
NA	NA	TRBV13	TRBJ2-3	CASSLRGVVDTQYF	TGTGCCAGCAGCCTACGCGGGGTCGTAGATACGCAGTATTTT
NA	TRBD1	TRBV27	TRBJ2-2	CASSRQQGASGELFF	TGTGCCAGCAGCAGACAGCAGGGGGCGTCCGGGGAGCTGTTTTTT
few	TRBD2	TRBV3-1/TRBV3-2	TRBJ2-3	CASSPGWGGATDTQYF	TGTGCCAGCAGCCCCGGTTGGGGAGGGGCCACAGATACGCAGTATTTT
few	NA	TRBV14	TRBJ1-1	CASSQGLMNTEAFF	TGTGCCAGCAGCCAAGGACTGATGAACACTGAAGCTTTCTTT
once	NA	TRBV9	TRBJ2-7	CASSVRVAGEQYF	TGTGCCAGCAGCGTCCGCGTAGCCGGAGAGCAGTACTTC
NA	NA	TRBV7-9	TRBJ2-3	CASSLQGYTDTQYF	TGTGCCAGCAGCTTGCAGGGATACACAGATACGCAGTATTTT
NA	TRBD1	TRBV7-2	TRBJ1-1	CASSLGTGNHEDTEAFF	TGTGCCAGCAGCCTCGGGACAGGGAATCATGAAGACACTGAAGCTTTCTTT
once	NA	TRBV11-2	TRBJ1-1	CASSWSQRNTEAFF	TGTGCCAGCAGCTGGTCCCAGCGGAACACTGAAGCTTTCTTT
once	TRBD2	TRBV10-3	TRBJ2-1	CAIGAGGNEQFF	TGTGCCATCGGGGCGGGGGGCAATGAGCAGTTCTTC
NA	NA	TRBV18	TRBJ1-3	CASSRGALAGNTIYF	TGTGCCAGCTCTCGAGGCGCTCTGGCTGGAAACACCATATATTTT
NA	TRBD1	TRBV6-5	TRBJ1-3	CASSYSWDRSIYF	TGTGCCAGCAGTTACTCGTGGGACAGGTCCATATATTTT
NA	TRBD1	TRBV5-3	TRBJ1-1	CAGTANTEAFF	TGTGCCGGGACAGCGAACACTGAAGCTTTCTTT
NA	NA	TRBV5-1	TRBJ1-1	CASSLEGGDNTEAFF	TGCGCCAGCAGCTTGGAAGGAGGGGACAACACTGAAGCTTTCTTT
few	NA	TRBV18	TRBJ1-1	CASSMTEMNTEAFF	TGTGCCAGCTCCATGACAGAGATGAACACTGAAGCTTTCTTT
NA	NA	TRBV7-2	TRBJ1-6	CASSLGGRVNSPLHF	TGTGCCAGCAGCTTGGGGGGGCGGGTTAATTCACCCCTCCACTTT
NA	TRBD1	TRBV6-5	TRBJ1-2	CASKRDSLYGYTF	TGTGCCAGCAAACGGGACAGCCTCTATGGCTACACCTTC
NA	NA	TRBV9	TRBJ2-2	CASSPRGTLTGELFF	TGTGCCAGCAGCCCCCGGGGGACTCTCACCGGGGAGCTGTTTTTT
few	NA	TRBV7-9	TRBJ1-4	CASSLEGGKLFF	TGTGCCAGCAGCTTAGAAGGAGGGAAGCTGTTTTTT
once	TRBD2	TRBV3-1/TRBV3-2	TRBJ2-3	CASSQDAGLAVTDTQYF	TGTGCCAGCAGCCAAGATGCGGGACTAGCGGTAACAGATACGCAGTATTTT
few	TRBD1	TRBV9	TRBJ1-2	CASSATGDAYGYTF	TGTGCCAGCAGCGCAACAGGGGACGCCTATGGCTACACCTTC
NA	TRBD1	TRBV24-1	TRBJ1-1	CATSDSPGQGYTEAFF	TGTGCCACCAGTGACAGCCCGGGACAGGGGTACACTGAAGCTTTCTTT
once	NA	TRBV5-1	TRBJ2-2	CASSLQTNTGELFF	TGCGCCAGCAGCTTGCAGACGAACACCGGGGAGCTGTTTTTT
NA	NA	TRBV11-2	TRBJ2-2	CASSLRGPNPGELFF	TGTGCCAGCAGTCTTAGGGGCCCAAACCCCGGGGAGCTGTTTTTT
NA	TRBD1	TRBV5-1	TRBJ1-6	CASGTGSNSPLHF	TGCGCCAGCGGGACAGGGTCTAATTCACCCCTCCACTTT
NA	NA	TRBV7-8	TRBJ1-3	CASSLAQRRALPGNTIYF	TGTGCCAGCAGCTTAGCCCAGCGGAGGGCCTTACCTGGAAACACCATATATTTT
once	TRBD1	TRBV6-6	TRBJ1-1	CASSYSTGGADTEAFF	TGTGCCAGCAGTTACTCGACAGGGGGCGCGGACACTGAAGCTTTCTTT
NA	NA	TRBV6-5	TRBJ2-5	CASTEETQYF	TGTGCCAGCACCGAAGAGACCCAGTACTTC
NA	NA	TRBV29-1	TRBJ1-1	CSVGEHGGRAEAFF	TGCAGCGTTGGTGAGCACGGGGGGAGGGCTGAAGCTTTCTTT
NA	NA	TRBV9	TRBJ2-2	CASSVEADANTGELFF	TGTGCCAGCAGCGTAGAAGCGGACGCGAACACCGGGGAGCTGTTTTTT
NA	TRBD2	TRBV18	TRBJ2-7	CASSPSSAGGYEQYF	TGTGCCAGCTCACCCTCGTCAGCGGGAGGCTACGAGCAGTACTTC
NA	TRBD1	TRBV5-1	TRBJ1-1	CASSFPGGLTFF	TGCGCCAGCAGCTTCCCAGGGGGCCTAACTTTCTTT
NA	NA	TRBV2	TRBJ2-3	CASSARGTDTQYF	TGTGCCAGCAGTGCGCGGGGCACAGATACGCAGTATTTT
NA	TRBD1	TRBV10-2	TRBJ1-6	CASSDTGQASYNSPLHF	TGCGCCAGCAGTGACACGGGACAGGCGTCCTATAATTCACCCCTCCACTTT
NA	NA	TRBV7-6	TRBJ1-3	CASSLGQPNSGNTIYF	TGTGCCAGCAGCTTAGGACAGCCGAACTCTGGAAACACCATATATTTT
NA	TRBD1	TRBV5-8	TRBJ1-1	CASSFGGQGRTEAFF	TGTGCCAGCAGCTTCGGGGGACAGGGACGTACTGAAGCTTTCTTT